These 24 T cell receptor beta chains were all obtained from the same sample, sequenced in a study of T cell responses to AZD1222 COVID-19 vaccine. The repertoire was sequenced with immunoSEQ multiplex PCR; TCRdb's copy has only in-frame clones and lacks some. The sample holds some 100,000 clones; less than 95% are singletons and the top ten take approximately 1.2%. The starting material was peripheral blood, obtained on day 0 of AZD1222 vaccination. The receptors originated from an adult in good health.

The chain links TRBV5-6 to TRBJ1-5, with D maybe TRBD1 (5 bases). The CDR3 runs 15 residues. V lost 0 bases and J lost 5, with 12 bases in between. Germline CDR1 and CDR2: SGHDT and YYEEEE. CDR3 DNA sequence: TGTGCCAGCAGCTTGGGTGGGGGGGTCGATCAGCCCCAGCATTTT. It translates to CASSLGGGVDQPQHF.

CDR3 sequence: CSVGRQNNEQFF. CDR3 DNA sequence: TGCAGCGTGGGCCGACAGAACAATGAGCAGTTCTTC. The genes are TRBV29-1 and TRBJ2-1; possibly TRBD1 for D (5 bases). The V and J ends lost 6 bases and 5 bases respectively, with 11 bases between them. The CDR3 is 12 residues long. Germline assignment: CDR1 SQVTM and CDR2 ANQGSEA.

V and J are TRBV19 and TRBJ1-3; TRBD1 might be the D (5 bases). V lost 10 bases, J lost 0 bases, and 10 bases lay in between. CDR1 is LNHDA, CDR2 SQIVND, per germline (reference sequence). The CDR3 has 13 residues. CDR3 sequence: CATRQSSGNTIYF. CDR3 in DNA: TGTGCCACCAGACAGAGCTCTGGAAACACCATATATTTT.

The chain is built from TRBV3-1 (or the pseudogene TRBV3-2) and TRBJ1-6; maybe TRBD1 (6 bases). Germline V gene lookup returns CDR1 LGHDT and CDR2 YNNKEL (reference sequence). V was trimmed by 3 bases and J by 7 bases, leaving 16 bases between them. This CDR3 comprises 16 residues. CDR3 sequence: CASSQGGWGLNSPLHF. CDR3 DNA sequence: TGTGCCAGCAGCCAGGGGGGTTGGGGGCTAAATTCACCCCTCCACTTT.

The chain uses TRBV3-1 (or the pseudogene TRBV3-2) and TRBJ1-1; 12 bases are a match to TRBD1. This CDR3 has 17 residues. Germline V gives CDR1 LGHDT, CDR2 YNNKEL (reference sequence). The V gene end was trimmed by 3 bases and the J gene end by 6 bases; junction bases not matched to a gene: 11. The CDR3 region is CASSQRYSGQGASEAFF. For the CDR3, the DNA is TGTGCCAGCAGCCAGCGCTACTCGGGACAGGGGGCTTCTGAAGCTTTCTTT.

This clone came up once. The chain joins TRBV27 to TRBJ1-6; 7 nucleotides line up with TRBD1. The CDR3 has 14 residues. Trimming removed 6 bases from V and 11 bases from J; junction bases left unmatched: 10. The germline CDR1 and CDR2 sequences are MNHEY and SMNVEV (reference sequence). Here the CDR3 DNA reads TGTGCCAGCAGCTTACAGGGGACCCGGCCACCCCTCCACTTT. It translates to CASSLQGTRPPLHF.

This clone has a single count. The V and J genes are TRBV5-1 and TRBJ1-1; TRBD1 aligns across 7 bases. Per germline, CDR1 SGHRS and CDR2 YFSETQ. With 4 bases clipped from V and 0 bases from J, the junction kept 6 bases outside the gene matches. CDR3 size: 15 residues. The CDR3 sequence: CASSPRGAVNTEAFF. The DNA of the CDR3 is TGCGCCAGCAGCCCCAGGGGGGCCGTGAACACTGAAGCTTTCTTT.

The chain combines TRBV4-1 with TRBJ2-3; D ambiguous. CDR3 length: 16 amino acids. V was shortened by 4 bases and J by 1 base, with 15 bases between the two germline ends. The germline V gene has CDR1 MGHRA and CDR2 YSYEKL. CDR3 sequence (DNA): TGCGCCAGCAGCCCCGGGCCTCTCACAGGCACAGATACGCAGTATTTT. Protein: CASSPGPLTGTDTQYF.

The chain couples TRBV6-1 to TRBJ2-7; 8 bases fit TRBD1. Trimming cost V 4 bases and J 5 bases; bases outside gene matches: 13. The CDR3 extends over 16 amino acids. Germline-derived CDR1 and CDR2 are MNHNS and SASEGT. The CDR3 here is CASSAETGAALDEQYF. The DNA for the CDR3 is TGTGCCAGCAGTGCCGAGACAGGGGCCGCTTTGGACGAGCAGTACTTC.

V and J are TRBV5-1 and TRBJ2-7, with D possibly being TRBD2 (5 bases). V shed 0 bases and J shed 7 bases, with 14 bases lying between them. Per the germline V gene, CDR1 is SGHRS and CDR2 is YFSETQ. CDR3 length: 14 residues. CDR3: CASSLGSRRGEQYF. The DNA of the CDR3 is TGCGCCAGCAGCTTGGGATCCCGCCGGGGAGAGCAGTACTTC.

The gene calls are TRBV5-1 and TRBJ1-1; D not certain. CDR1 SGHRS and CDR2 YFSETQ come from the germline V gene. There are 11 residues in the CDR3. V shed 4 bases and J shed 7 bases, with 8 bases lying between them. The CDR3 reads CASSTDGEAFF. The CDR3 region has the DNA TGCGCCAGCAGCACCGACGGTGAAGCTTTCTTT.

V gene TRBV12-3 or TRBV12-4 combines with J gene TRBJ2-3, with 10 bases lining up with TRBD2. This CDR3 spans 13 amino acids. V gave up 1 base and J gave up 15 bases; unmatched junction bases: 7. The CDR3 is CASSLEASGGPYF. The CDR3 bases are TGTGCCAGCAGTTTAGAGGCTAGCGGGGGCCCATATTTT.

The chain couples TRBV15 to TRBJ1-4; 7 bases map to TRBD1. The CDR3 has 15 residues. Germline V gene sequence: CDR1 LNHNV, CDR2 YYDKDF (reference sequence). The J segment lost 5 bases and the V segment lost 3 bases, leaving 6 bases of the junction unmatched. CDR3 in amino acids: CATSREGATNEKLFF. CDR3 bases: TGTGCCACCAGCAGGGAGGGGGCGACCAATGAAAAACTGTTTTTT.

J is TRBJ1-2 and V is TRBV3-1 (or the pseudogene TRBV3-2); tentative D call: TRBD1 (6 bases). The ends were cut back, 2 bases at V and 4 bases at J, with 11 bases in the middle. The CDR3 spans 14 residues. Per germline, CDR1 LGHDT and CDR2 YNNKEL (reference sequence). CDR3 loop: CASSQSGQIYGYTF. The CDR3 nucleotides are TGTGCCAGCAGCCAATCAGGACAGATCTATGGCTACACCTTC.

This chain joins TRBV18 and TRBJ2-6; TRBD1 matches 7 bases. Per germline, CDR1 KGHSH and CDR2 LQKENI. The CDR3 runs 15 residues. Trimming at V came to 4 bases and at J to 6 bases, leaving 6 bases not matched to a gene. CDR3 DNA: TGTGCCAGCTCACTCGACAGGGCTTTGGCCAACGTCCTGACTTTC. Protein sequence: CASSLDRALANVLTF.

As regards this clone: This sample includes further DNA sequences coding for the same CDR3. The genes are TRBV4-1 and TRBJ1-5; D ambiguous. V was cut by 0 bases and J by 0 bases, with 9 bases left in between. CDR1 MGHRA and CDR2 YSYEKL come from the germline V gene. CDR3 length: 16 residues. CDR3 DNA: TGCGCCAGCAGCCAAGAAGGTCGGAATAGCAATCAGCCCCAGCATTTT. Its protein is CASSQEGRNSNQPQHF.

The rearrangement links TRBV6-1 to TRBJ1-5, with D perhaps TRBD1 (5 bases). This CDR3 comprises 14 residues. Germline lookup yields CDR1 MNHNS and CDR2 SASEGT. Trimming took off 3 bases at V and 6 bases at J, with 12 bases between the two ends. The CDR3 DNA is TGTGCCAGCAGTGATCCGGGGGGAGGTCAGCCCCAGCATTTT. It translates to CASSDPGGGQPQHF.

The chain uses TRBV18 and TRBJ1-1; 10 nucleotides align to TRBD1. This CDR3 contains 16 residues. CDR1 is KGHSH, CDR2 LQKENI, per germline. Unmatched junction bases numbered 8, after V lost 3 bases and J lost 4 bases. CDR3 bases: TGTGCCAGCTCACCCTACTCGACAGGGGGCGGCACTGAAGCTTTCTTT. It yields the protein CASSPYSTGGGTEAFF.

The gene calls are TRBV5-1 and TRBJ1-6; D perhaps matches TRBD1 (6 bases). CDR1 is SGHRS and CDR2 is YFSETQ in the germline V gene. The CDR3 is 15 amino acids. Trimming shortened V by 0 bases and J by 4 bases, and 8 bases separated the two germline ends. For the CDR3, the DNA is TGCGCCAGCAGCTTGGGAGGGGGATATAATTCACCCCTCCACTTT. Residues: CASSLGGGYNSPLHF.

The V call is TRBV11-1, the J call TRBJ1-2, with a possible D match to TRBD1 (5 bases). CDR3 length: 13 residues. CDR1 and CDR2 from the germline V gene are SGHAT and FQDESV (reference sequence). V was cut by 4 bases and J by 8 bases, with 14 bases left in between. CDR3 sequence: CASSSTTGTGYTF. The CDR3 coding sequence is TGTGCCAGCAGCTCCACGACCGGGACCGGCTACACCTTC.

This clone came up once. The DNA of the CDR3 is TGTGCCAGCAGGGTCCGAAAGGCCAACGTCCTGACTTTC. This sequence encodes CASRVRKANVLTF. The J gene is TRBJ2-6, the V gene TRBV2; D is uncertain. Germline CDR1 reads SNHLY; CDR2 reads FYNNEI. Trimming removed 6 bases from V and 6 bases from J, with 9 bases in between. This CDR3 has 13 residues.

The CDR3 spells CASSSDANQPQHF. CDR3 in DNA: TGTGCCAGCAGCTCAGACGCCAATCAGCCCCAGCATTTT. The V and J genes are TRBV9 and TRBJ1-5; D is unresolved. CDR1 SGDLS and CDR2 YYNGEE come from the germline V gene. V lost 4 bases to trimming and J lost 3 bases, with 8 bases between them. The CDR3 is 13 residues long.

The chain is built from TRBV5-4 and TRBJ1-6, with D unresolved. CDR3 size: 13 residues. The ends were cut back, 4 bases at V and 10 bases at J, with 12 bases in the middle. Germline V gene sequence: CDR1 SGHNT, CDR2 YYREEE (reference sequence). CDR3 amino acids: CASSPVDGSPLHF. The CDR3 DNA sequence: TGTGCCAGCAGCCCGGTTGACGGGTCACCCCTCCACTTT.

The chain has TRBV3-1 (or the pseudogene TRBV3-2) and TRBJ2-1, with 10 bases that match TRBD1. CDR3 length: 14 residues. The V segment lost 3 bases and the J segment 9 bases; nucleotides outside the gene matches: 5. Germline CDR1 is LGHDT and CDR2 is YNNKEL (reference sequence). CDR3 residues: CASSHKGTGVEQFF. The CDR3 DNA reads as TGTGCCAGCAGCCACAAAGGGACAGGGGTTGAGCAGTTCTTC.